This TCR beta chain originates from a study of blood T cells in healthy people across ages (dated by TCRdb to between 2015 and 2016). Notes on the research overall: In model experiments, template switching captured about one uniquely barcoded TCR beta cDNA molecule for every two T cells. To track age-related changes in TCR beta repertoire diversity, the study relied on deep sequencing normalized with unique cDNA molecular identifiers. The donors were divided into four age groups: young (average around 16 years), middle-aged (about 40), aged (62) and long-lived (approximately 74). To avoid experimental bias, donors of different ages were distributed randomly across sequencing lanes. For two donors (one aged 18 to 30 and one aged 80 or older), the study analyzed two additional independent replicas of 1 million unique cDNA reads from the same blood draw.

Library construction relied on 5' RACE. Sequencing used an Illumina HiSeq 2500. A second PCR of about 6 to 12 cycles was performed with a sample-barcoded 5' primer and a J-beta primer mix. Each TCR beta cDNA molecule received a unique molecular identifier from a template-switch 5' adaptor carrying 12 random nucleotides. Each sample yielded at least 2.5 million CDR3-containing paired-end reads. The Mint cDNA synthesis kit, primed by a TRBC-specific oligonucleotide, was used to synthesize first-strand cDNA from all RNA. Following uracil-DNA glycosylase treatment, a first 18-cycle PCR with universal primers M1SS and BC2_uni_R was performed on all cDNA. The authors' analysis ran thus. Each sample was normalized by randomly selecting 1 million high-quality reads, each carrying a distinct molecular identifier. Reads with shared molecular identifiers were discarded instead of being binned into consensus sequences. CDR3 identification, clonotype clustering and error correction used MiTCR with a Q25 quality threshold and the strictest error-elimination algorithm. A nonparametric unseen species model with Euler transformation was used to estimate lower-bound total TCR beta diversity. TCRdb reran the public reads through fastp at Q25 and MiXCR, keeping productive beta chains. Every CDR3 protein is listed once, alongside the most common genes and DNA of its rows. TCRdb's processing, not the study's, gives the V and J calls here. For this sample there are approximately 820,000 distinct CDR3 sequences; 40% to 50% appear just once. About a fifth of the sample lies in the top ten.

The roughly 38 donors, aged about 6 to 90 years, were systemically healthy Caucasian individuals from Russia. Each donor gave about 11 milliliters of peripheral blood, drawn into EDTA-treated Vacutainer tubes. Ficoll-Paque density-gradient centrifugation was used to isolate PBMCs, with at least 6.5 million per sample. Total RNA, at least 5 micrograms per sample, was extracted from PBMCs with Trizol reagent. The percentages of naive CD45RAhigh/CD27high T cells were determined by flow cytometry on a PBMC aliquot from every donor. V is trimmed back by 4 bases and J by 10 bases, and the junction contains 12 bases that no gene match accounts for. Based on the germline V gene, the CDR1 and CDR2 sequences are MNHNS and SASEGT. There are 14 amino acids in the CDR3, from cysteine to phenylalanine inclusive. The CDR3 DNA has 42 bases and is translated from base 1. Regarding this clonotype: Which antigen it targets is not known. No per-base quality is available; no much larger clone lies one base away.

The full study reports these points: There was a strong correlation between observed TCR beta diversity and the percentage of naive T cells measured by flow cytometry. Since profiling was done on bulk unsorted PBMCs, naive and antigen-experienced compartments could not be conclusively compared. As age increased, observed TCR beta diversity per million T cells dropped in a roughly linear way, and a significant reduction was already evident by age about 36. Compared with the aged group, the long-lived group had more naive CD4+ T cells, fewer expanded clones and increased TCR diversity, a pattern suggesting age selection. The CMV infection status of donors was not known, potentially confounding age-related changes in expanded clonotypes. Estimates of total diversity based on one million sequenced T cells were considered lower bounds and underestimates.

The material sequenced was blood. The receptor was isolated from a man aged 60-69 years in good health. The chain is assembled from TRBV6-1 and TRBJ1-2; TRBD1 aligns with 7 central bases. Here is the DNA: TGTGCCAGCAGTGTAGAACGACAGGGTGTTAACTACACCTTC. This is translated as CASSVERQGVNYTF.